Following are 17 T cell receptor beta chains from one sample sequenced in a study of T cells in Graves' hyperthyroidism and ophthalmopathy. RNA transcripts gave rise to amplified TCR beta CDR3 regions. With the HTBI primer set, the TCR CDR3 went through a first round of RT-PCR. Each CDR3 protein gets one entry after TCRdb re-called the multiplex PCR reads with MiXCR. The top ten clones hold 42% of a sample with about 110,000 distinct CDR3 sequences, approximately 16% of them seen once. The sequencing input was blood. The receptor set was obtained from a woman in her fifties or sixties with Graves' hyperthyroidism.

This clonotype is medium-sized. The chain is built from TRBV7-9 and TRBJ1-6; D is possibly TRBD1 (5 bases). Germline V gene data show CDR1 as SEHNR and CDR2 as FQNEAQ (reference sequence). V lost 1 base, J lost 9 bases, and 16 bases lay in between. The CDR3 length is 16 residues. The CDR3 sequence is CASSLEDRPGGSPLHF. The CDR3 region has the DNA TGTGCCAGCAGCTTAGAGGACCGTCCCGGGGGTTCACCCCTCCACTTT.

This clonotype was observed at least ten times. V usage is TRBV4-1 and J usage is TRBJ1-1; D gene unclear. CDR3 length equals 15 residues. The V end lost 6 bases, the J end lost 0 bases, and 14 bases lay between the germline ends. Per the germline V gene, CDR1 is MGHRA and CDR2 is YSYEKL. CDR3 region: CASRHVLGMNTEAFF. The DNA for the CDR3 is TGCGCCAGCAGACACGTTCTAGGGATGAACACTGAAGCTTTCTTT.

This clonotype was observed a handful of times. The chain has TRBV12-3 or TRBV12-4 and TRBJ2-1; 10 bases line up with TRBD2. V shed 0 bases and J 4 bases; nucleotides not matched to a gene: 3. This CDR3 is built from 16 residues. For the CDR3, the DNA is TGTGCCAGCAGTTTAGCGCTACTAGCGGGGTACAATGAGCAGTTCTTC. It specifies CASSLALLAGYNEQFF.

CDR3 coding DNA: TGCGCCAGCAGCTTGACGGGAGGGGCCAAAAACATTCAGTACTTC. This translates into CASSLTGGAKNIQYF. The chain links TRBV5-1 to TRBJ2-4, with TRBD2 matching 8 bases. The germline V gene encodes CDR1 SGHRS and CDR2 YFSETQ. V shed 1 base and J 1 base; nucleotides not matched to a gene: 1. The CDR3 sequence is 15 residues long.

This clonotype was seen ten or more times. This rearrangement joins TRBV5-1 to TRBJ2-2; D call uncertain. Trimming cost V 2 bases and J 7 bases, with 12 bases left between them. Germline assignment: CDR1 SGHRS and CDR2 YFSETQ. The CDR3 totals 14 residues. The CDR3 bases are TGCGCCAGCAGCTTAGAACGTCCATACGGGGAGCTGTTTTTT. It specifies CASSLERPYGELFF.

Ten or more counts support this clonotype. This chain connects TRBV7-9 to TRBJ1-5; D is undetermined. V lost 7 bases to trimming and J lost 6 bases, with 13 bases between them. The CDR3 has 13 residues. Per germline, CDR1 SEHNR and CDR2 FQNEAQ (reference sequence). The CDR3 DNA reads as TGTGCCAGCACCGGGGAGGAGGGTCAGCCCCAGCATTTT. Translation gives CASTGEEGQPQHF.

This clonotype was picked up many times. The gene calls are TRBV28 and TRBJ2-3, with 14 bases that match TRBD2. Trimming took 5 bases from V and 5 from J; bases not matched to a gene: 9. Germline V gives CDR1 MDHEN, CDR2 SYDVKM. There are 17 residues in the CDR3. The CDR3 coding sequence is TGTGCCAGCAGTCCAGGACTAGCGGGAGGCTCCGGAGATACGCAGTATTTT. Translated, it gives CASSPGLAGGSGDTQYF.

This clonotype was detected ten times or more. The CDR3 DNA sequence: TGTGCCAGCAGGGCCAACGGTATATGGCAGAATAGCAATCAGCCCCAGCATTTT. Translating gives CASRANGIWQNSNQPQHF. The chain links TRBV27 to TRBJ1-5; D is ambiguous. In germline, CDR1 is MNHEY, CDR2 SMNVEV (reference sequence). Trimming pared 6 bases from V and 0 bases from J, leaving 21 bases between. The CDR3 contains 18 residues.

This clonotype was counted many times. The J gene is TRBJ2-2, the V gene TRBV6-1; 10 bases fit TRBD1. The CDR3 is 17 residues long. V dropped 6 bases and J dropped 5; count of bases not matched to a gene: 12. CDR1 is MNHNS, CDR2 SASEGT, per germline. The CDR3 sequence is CASSYGLGTGVTGELFF. The CDR3, as DNA: TGTGCCAGCAGCTACGGCCTCGGGACAGGGGTTACCGGGGAGCTGTTTTTT.

This clonotype has at least ten counts. The chain joins TRBV6-1 to TRBJ2-7, with TRBD1 matching 7 bases. J was trimmed by 5 bases and V by 5 bases; bases with no gene match: 12. The CDR3 is 15 amino acids. CDR1 MNHNS and CDR2 SASEGT come from the germline V gene. CDR3 DNA: TGTGCCAGCAGTCACACACAGGGGTTTCGGGACGAGCAGTACTTC. Protein product: CASSHTQGFRDEQYF.

This clonotype was seen repeatedly, ten times or more. This sequence joins TRBV11-2 and TRBJ2-3; 8 bases line up with TRBD1. The trim removed 5 bases at V and 4 bases at J, leaving 5 bases unmatched. CDR3 size: 14 residues. CDR1 is SGHAT and CDR2 is FQNNGV in the germline V gene. This CDR3 is CASSPDRVSDTQYF. CDR3 bases: TGTGCCAGCAGCCCGGACAGGGTCTCAGATACGCAGTATTTT. Drawing the rest from reference TRBV11-2 and TRBJ2-3, the complete variable domain is EAGVAQSPRYKIIEKRQSVAFWCNPISGHATLYWYQQILGQGPKLLIQFQNNGVVDDSQLPKDRFSAERLKGVDSTLKIQPAKLEDSAVYLCASSPDRVSDTQYFGPGTRLTVL.

Many counts were recorded for this clonotype. The chain links TRBV3-1 to TRBJ2-5; no reliable D call. V lost 2 bases, J lost 5 bases, and 3 bases lay in between. The CDR3 is 11 amino acids. CDR1 is LGHDT and CDR2 is YNNKEL in the germline V gene (reference sequence). CDR3 DNA sequence: TGTGCCAGCAGCCAATACGAGACCCAGTACTTC. This sequence encodes CASSQYETQYF.

This clonotype was counted many times. The chain is built from TRBV11-1 and TRBJ2-3; 8 bases map to TRBD2. The germline CDR1 and CDR2 sequences are SGHAT and FQDESV (reference sequence). V lost 6 bases to trimming and J lost 0 bases; unmatched junction nucleotides: 8. The CDR3 runs to 16 residues. CDR3 bases: TGTGCCAGCAGACGAGCGGGGGCCTCTAGCACAGATACGCAGTATTTT. As protein: CASRRAGASSTDTQYF.

This clonotype was seen at least ten times. The genes are TRBV2 and TRBJ2-1, with a tentative D call TRBD2 (5 bases). With 5 bases removed from V and 0 bases from J, the gap between germline ends came to 11 bases. The CDR3 loop spans 15 amino acids. Germline CDR1 and CDR2: SNHLY and FYNNEI. This CDR3 reads CASSHSESSYNEQFF. CDR3 bases: TGTGCCAGCAGTCATAGCGAGAGCTCCTACAATGAGCAGTTCTTC.

In its sample, this clonotype was seen many times. CDR3 sequence reads: CSAKDRGKGNTGELFF. Here the CDR3 DNA reads TGCAGTGCAAAGGACAGGGGCAAAGGGAACACCGGGGAGCTGTTTTTT. The rearrangement links TRBV20-1 to TRBJ2-2, with TRBD1 matching 9 bases. The CDR3 is made up of 16 amino acids. V dropped 6 bases and J dropped 1; count of bases not matched to a gene: 9. CDR1 is DFQATT, CDR2 SNEGSKA, per germline (reference sequence).

This clonotype was found many times. The chain uses TRBV12-5 and TRBJ2-4; 9 positions agree with TRBD1. Trimming at V came to 9 bases and at J to 1 base, leaving 13 bases not matched to a gene. The CDR3 length is 17 residues. Germline V gene data show CDR1 as LGHNT and CDR2 as FRNRAP. CDR3 sequence (DNA): TGTGCTAGCCGGGACAGGGTAGATCGGGTGGCCAAAAACATTCAGTACTTC. Translating gives CASRDRVDRVAKNIQYF.

This chain joins TRBV12-3 or TRBV12-4 and TRBJ2-7, with a weak D call TRBD2 (5 bases). The V end lost 1 base, the J end lost 2 bases, and 9 bases lay between the germline ends. The CDR3 is made up of 14 amino acids. The CDR3 bases are TGTGCCAGCAGTTTAGGACTAATCCCCTACGAGCAGTACTTC. Translation: CASSLGLIPYEQYF.